This T cell receptor beta chain derives from a study of blood T cell repertoires in COVID-19. On the study more broadly: Acute and convalescent COVID-19 specimens originated in the United States, Italy and Spain. T cells, B-cell-depleted T cells, or PBMCs supplied cDNA or gDNA.

Sequenced by immunoSEQ multiplex PCR; TCRdb stores in-frame clones only, minus some. This table has about 370,000 clones, around 92% appearing once. J lost 3 bases, V lost 7 bases, and 5 bases had no gene match. This CDR3 region has 13 residues. This sequence joins TRBV12-3 or TRBV12-4 and TRBJ1-1; 7 nucleotides agree with TRBD1. The TCR sequence derives from a woman aged 25 to 39 with COVID-19, enrolled during active disease. The sequenced sample was peripheral blood. The CDR3 sequence is CASKGADYTEAFF. The DNA of the CDR3 is TGTGCCAGCAAGGGGGCGGATTACACTGAAGCTTTCTTT.